Described below is a single TCR beta chain sequence and its context. Its binding antigen is unknown. No base-level quality is on record; no much larger clone is a single base apart. The sample originates from a study of blood T cell repertoires in COVID-19 (dated by TCRdb to about 2020). Describing the broader study: Collaborator samples came from the United States, Italy and Spain and covered acute and convalescent phases of COVID-19. The repertoires were released in a freely available public database meant as a resource for research on the immune response to SARS-CoV-2. HLA class I and class II types, where available, came from metadata supplied by the sample provider rather than from assay-based typing. A de-identified subject ID, COVID-19 status, age in years and sex were almost always included in the sample metadata. Deeply sampled blood TCRbeta repertoires from subjects exposed to, actively infected with, or recovered from COVID-19 were included in the dataset. The samples were drawn from the first 160 participants of the ongoing ImmuneRACE study and from more than 1,000 subjects provided by 6 global collaborators. The material from the prospective study consisted of cDNA or gDNA derived from T cells, B-cell-depleted T cells, or PBMCs. What the authors observed across the whole study: The amount of clinical and demographic metadata varied by source and participant and was provided uncurated.

TCRbeta CDR3 regions were amplified from genomic DNA using the immunoSEQ Assay, a bias-controlled multiplex PCR. As for how the authors treated the data: The number of nucleated cells in each sample was estimated from the amplification of reference gene primers within the assay. Sequence reads were collapsed and filtered to measure the absolute abundance of every unique TCRbeta CDR3 rearrangement. For each sample, productive Simpson clonality was calculated as the square root of Simpson's diversity index over productive rearrangements. Here the immuneACCESS table is served through TCRdb, limited to in-frame sequences with V and J called. Missing clones are a known gap in these copies; in checked studies unresolved V genes cover under half, and the rest lacks a known reason. V, J and clone size are taken as reported in that table, and D and trimming were inferred from the DNA itself. This sample comprises roughly 300,000 clones, 80% to 90% of them detected only once. Together, the top ten hold about 4% of the sample.

The germline V gene yields MNHNS for CDR1 and SASEGT for CDR2. Taken from cysteine to phenylalanine, the CDR3 has 14 residues. The kept DNA is CDR3 alone, 42 bases in frame from the first base. Ends trimmed: V by 2 bases, J by 5 bases; bases unmatched to a gene: 6. In the prospective study, participants were about 18 to 95 years old, resided in about two dozen geographic areas of the United States, and were enrolled through a virtual design. In the prospective study, participants were assigned to cohorts based on the clinical history participants reported in a screening survey and a study questionnaire. Mobile phlebotomists in the prospective study collected whole blood, serum and a nasopharyngeal or oropharyngeal swab from every participant. Participants in the prospective study had the option to provide additional blood draws and questionnaires over a 2-month period. Prospective study blood samples were shipped either frozen or at room temperature before DNA extraction.

This clonotype originated in a woman aged 40 to 55 with acute COVID-19. Recombination linked TRBV6-1 to TRBJ2-7, with 7 bases matching TRBD1. Specimen: PBMCs or T cells enriched from blood (not recorded which). At the DNA level, the sequence is TGTGCCAGCAGTGAAAAGGGGGCCCCTGACGAGCAGTACTTC. The translation is CASSEKGAPDEQYF.